Shown below are 17 T cell receptor beta chains from a single sample sequenced in a study of early T cells in non-severe SARS-CoV-2 infection. TCRdb reprocessed the 5' RACE reads via MiXCR and lists one record per CDR3 protein. The sample holds around 76,000 distinct CDR3 sequences, over 9% seen once. Sequences were obtained from whole blood. These receptors were taken from an adult who was a healthcare worker with PCR-confirmed SARS-CoV-2 infection or an uninfected control (not recorded which).

This clonotype was picked up many times. The rearrangement links TRBV5-1 to TRBJ2-5; TRBD1 matches 9 bases. From germline, CDR1 is SGHRS and CDR2 YFSETQ. The CDR3 sequence is 16 residues long. J gave up 4 bases and V 0 bases, and 7 bases lay outside the gene matches. The CDR3 DNA sequence: TGCGCCAGCAGCTTGGAAGGGACAGGGCTCCCAGAGACCCAGTACTTC. It yields the protein CASSLEGTGLPETQYF.

In regard to this clonotype: The junction departs from germline at one end; a sequencing error may be responsible. This rearrangement joins TRBV2 to TRBJ2-1; 8 nucleotides match TRBD2. This CDR3 is built from 14 residues. Germline-derived CDR1 and CDR2 are SNHLY and FYNNEI. The CDR3 sequence is CAGSLSGRGDEQFF. Written as DNA, the CDR3 is TGTGCCGGCAGTCTCAGCGGGAGAGGTGATGAGCAGTTCTTC. The whole variable domain, remainder taken from reference TRBV2 and TRBJ2-1, is EPEVTQTPSHQVTQMGQEVILRCVPISNHLYFYWYRQILGQKVEFLVSFYNNEISEKSEIFDDQFSVERPDGSNFTLKIRSTKLEDSAMYFCAGSLSGRGDEQFFGPGTRLTVL.

Many counts were recorded for this clonotype. This rearrangement joins TRBV28 to TRBJ2-7, with D perhaps matching TRBD1 or TRBD2 (6 bases each). From germline, CDR1 is MDHEN and CDR2 SYDVKM. The CDR3 length is 16 residues. The V end lost 5 bases, the J end lost 3 bases, and 20 bases lay between the germline ends. Here the CDR3 DNA reads TGTGCCAGCAGTATCCCTGGCGGGACACCCAGCTACGAGCAGTACTTC. Translation: CASSIPGGTPSYEQYF.

V and J are TRBV3-1 and TRBJ2-1; TRBD2 aligns across 7 bases. After removal of 5 bases from V and 9 bases from J, the junction contained 10 bases not matched to a gene. Germline assignment: CDR1 LGHDT and CDR2 YNNKEL (reference sequence). The CDR3 runs 14 residues. CDR3: CASSSRDYGREQFF. CDR3 in DNA: TGTGCCAGCAGCTCCCGGGACTACGGCCGTGAGCAGTTCTTC.

This chain uses TRBV30 with TRBJ2-7, with unresolved D. Germline lookup yields CDR1 GTSNPN and CDR2 SVGIG (reference sequence). The CDR3 runs 14 residues. Trimming removed 0 bases from V and 0 bases from J, with 9 bases in between. CDR3 coding DNA: TGTGCCTGGAGTGTATCCTCAGCCTCCTACGAGCAGTACTTC. Encoded protein: CAWSVSSASYEQYF.

This clonotype was seen a handful of times. The genes are TRBV19 and TRBJ2-7, with D tentatively TRBD1 or TRBD2 (5 bases each). The germline CDR1 and CDR2 sequences are LNHDA and SQIVND (reference sequence). The V and J ends lost 6 bases and 2 bases respectively, with 17 bases between them. The length of the CDR3 is 15 residues. The CDR3 region is CASREGEQAAYEQYF. CDR3 sequence (DNA): TGTGCCAGTAGGGAAGGGGAGCAAGCAGCCTACGAGCAGTACTTC.

The sample holds many counts of this clonotype. The genes are TRBV7-6 and TRBJ2-5; D gene unclear. Germline CDR1 SGHVS, CDR2 FNYEAQ. The CDR3 contains 15 residues. V lost 3 bases, J lost 1 base, and 12 bases lay in between. The CDR3: CASSFRLRFQETQYF. In DNA form, the CDR3 reads TGTGCCAGCAGCTTTAGGCTCCGCTTCCAAGAGACCCAGTACTTC.

This clonotype was seen only a few times. The chain has TRBV6-1 and TRBJ2-1, with a weak D call TRBD2 (5 bases). Deletions cut 1 base from V and 9 bases from J, with 10 bases between. Per germline, CDR1 MNHNS and CDR2 SASEGT. The CDR3 runs 13 residues. For the CDR3, the DNA is TGTGCCAGCAGTGAAGATCGGGGATTTGAGCAGTTCTTC. Translating it yields CASSEDRGFEQFF.

The chain carries TRBV6-1 and TRBJ1-1; tentative D call: TRBD1 (5 bases). The V and J ends lost 4 bases and 5 bases respectively, with 17 bases between them. Germline V gene sequence: CDR1 MNHNS, CDR2 SASEGT. This CDR3 has 15 residues. CDR3 loop: CASSGTWSGITEAFF. CDR3 bases: TGTGCCAGCAGTGGAACTTGGTCAGGGATAACTGAAGCTTTCTTT.

The table lists this clonotype with a few counts. The chain couples TRBV5-1 to TRBJ2-2, with 9 bases aligning to TRBD2. The junction had 6 bases not matched to a gene; V was cut back by 4 bases and J by 5 bases. Germline V lookup: CDR1 SGHRS, CDR2 YFSETQ. The CDR3 contains 15 residues. DNA of the CDR3: TGCGCCAGCAGCACCCTAGCGGGAAGTACCGGGGAGCTGTTTTTT. This codes for CASSTLAGSTGELFF.

This clonotype came up a few times. V usage is TRBV18 and J usage is TRBJ2-1, with D tentatively TRBD2 (5 bases). This CDR3 comprises 15 residues. Trimming took off 6 bases at V and 1 base at J, with 13 bases between the two ends. The germline CDR1 and CDR2 sequences are KGHSH and LQKENI. The CDR3 is CASSSGIASYNEQFF. The CDR3 DNA reads TGTGCCAGCTCCTCGGGGATAGCATCCTACAATGAGCAGTTCTTC.

The rearrangement joins TRBV11-2 to TRBJ2-2; no definite D call. The ends were cut back, 4 bases at V and 5 bases at J, with 11 bases in the middle. This CDR3 has 14 residues. CDR1 and CDR2 from the germline V gene are SGHAT and FQNNGV. CDR3 residues: CASSSQPRTGELFF. Written as DNA, the CDR3 is TGTGCCAGCAGCTCTCAACCCAGAACCGGGGAGCTGTTTTTT. The whole variable domain, remainder taken from reference TRBV11-2 and TRBJ2-2, is EAGVAQSPRYKIIEKRQSVAFWCNPISGHATLYWYQQILGQGPKLLIQFQNNGVVDDSQLPKDRFSAERLKGVDSTLKIQPAKLEDSAVYLCASSSQPRTGELFFGEGSRLTVL.

The table lists this clonotype with a few counts. V and J are TRBV12-5 and TRBJ2-2, with TRBD1 as a possible D gene (6 bases). The CDR3 runs to 15 residues. The ends were cut back, 0 bases at V and 7 bases at J, with 12 bases in the middle. Germline CDR1 and CDR2: LGHNT and FRNRAP. CDR3 protein: CASGLVLQGSGELFF. The CDR3 nucleotides read TGTGCTAGTGGTTTGGTACTACAGGGAAGCGGGGAGCTGTTTTTT.

By frequency in the sample, this clonotype is medium-sized. The genes are TRBV30 and TRBJ2-1; 16 nucleotides align to TRBD2. The CDR3 extends over 16 amino acids. Germline V gene sequence: CDR1 GTSNPN, CDR2 SVGIG (reference sequence). V lost 5 bases and J lost 7; bases outside the gene matches: 8. In nucleotides, the CDR3 is TGTGCCTGGTCTTACGGGACTAGCGGGAGGGAAAATGAGCAGTTCTTC. Protein: CAWSYGTSGRENEQFF.

This clonotype was seen a few times. V and J are TRBV7-9 and TRBJ1-1; D is possibly TRBD1 (6 bases). With 5 bases removed from V and 4 bases from J, the gap between germline ends came to 17 bases. Germline lookup yields CDR1 SEHNR and CDR2 FQNEAQ (reference sequence). This CDR3 has 15 amino acids. CDR3 residues: CASSPWTAGITEAFF. CDR3 DNA sequence: TGTGCCAGCAGCCCATGGACAGCCGGGATCACTGAAGCTTTCTTT.

This clonotype was counted at least ten times. V usage is TRBV20-1 and J usage is TRBJ2-3; TRBD2 aligns across 8 bases. Germline CDR1 is DFQATT and CDR2 is SNEGSKA (reference sequence). The CDR3 has 15 amino acids. Trimming cost V 6 bases and J 1 base; bases outside gene matches: 9. The CDR3 loop reads CSAYSSGRGTDTQYF. The CDR3 DNA follows: TGCAGTGCCTACTCGAGCGGGAGAGGCACAGATACGCAGTATTTT.

This chain joins TRBV7-9 and TRBJ1-2; 7 nucleotides match TRBD1. CDR1 and CDR2 from the germline V gene are SEHNR and FQNEAQ (reference sequence). CDR3 length: 13 residues. Trimming cost V 5 bases and J 8 bases; bases outside gene matches: 8. CDR3 protein: CASSQTGTGGYTF. CDR3 nucleotide sequence: TGTGCCAGCAGCCAGACAGGGACTGGCGGCTACACCTTC. The full variable domain, its missing parts supplied by reference TRBV7-9 and TRBJ1-2, is DTGVSQNPRHKITKRGQNVTFRCDPISEHNRLYWYRQTLGQGPEFLTYFQNEAQLEKSRLLSDRFSAERPKGSFSTLEIQRTEQGDSAMYLCASSQTGTGGYTFGSGTRLTVV.